Listed here is a single T cell receptor (beta chain). The data originate from a study of T cell responses to AZD1222 COVID-19 vaccine. Germline CDR1 and CDR2: SNHLY and FYNNEI. The CDR3 loop spans 15 amino acids. J lost 0 bases, V lost 6 bases, and 7 bases had no gene match. Assay: immunoSEQ multiplex PCR; the TCRdb copy retains only in-frame clones and omits some. The table has about 180,000 clones, around 88% seen once. Sample: peripheral blood, taken on day 0 of AZD1222 vaccination. This sequence was found in an adult in good health. The chain recombines TRBV2 with TRBJ1-2; 7 bases map to TRBD1. As DNA, the CDR3 is TGTGCCAGCAGACAGGGGACAACGTCTAACTATGGCTACACCTTC. Its translation is CASRQGTTSNYGYTF.